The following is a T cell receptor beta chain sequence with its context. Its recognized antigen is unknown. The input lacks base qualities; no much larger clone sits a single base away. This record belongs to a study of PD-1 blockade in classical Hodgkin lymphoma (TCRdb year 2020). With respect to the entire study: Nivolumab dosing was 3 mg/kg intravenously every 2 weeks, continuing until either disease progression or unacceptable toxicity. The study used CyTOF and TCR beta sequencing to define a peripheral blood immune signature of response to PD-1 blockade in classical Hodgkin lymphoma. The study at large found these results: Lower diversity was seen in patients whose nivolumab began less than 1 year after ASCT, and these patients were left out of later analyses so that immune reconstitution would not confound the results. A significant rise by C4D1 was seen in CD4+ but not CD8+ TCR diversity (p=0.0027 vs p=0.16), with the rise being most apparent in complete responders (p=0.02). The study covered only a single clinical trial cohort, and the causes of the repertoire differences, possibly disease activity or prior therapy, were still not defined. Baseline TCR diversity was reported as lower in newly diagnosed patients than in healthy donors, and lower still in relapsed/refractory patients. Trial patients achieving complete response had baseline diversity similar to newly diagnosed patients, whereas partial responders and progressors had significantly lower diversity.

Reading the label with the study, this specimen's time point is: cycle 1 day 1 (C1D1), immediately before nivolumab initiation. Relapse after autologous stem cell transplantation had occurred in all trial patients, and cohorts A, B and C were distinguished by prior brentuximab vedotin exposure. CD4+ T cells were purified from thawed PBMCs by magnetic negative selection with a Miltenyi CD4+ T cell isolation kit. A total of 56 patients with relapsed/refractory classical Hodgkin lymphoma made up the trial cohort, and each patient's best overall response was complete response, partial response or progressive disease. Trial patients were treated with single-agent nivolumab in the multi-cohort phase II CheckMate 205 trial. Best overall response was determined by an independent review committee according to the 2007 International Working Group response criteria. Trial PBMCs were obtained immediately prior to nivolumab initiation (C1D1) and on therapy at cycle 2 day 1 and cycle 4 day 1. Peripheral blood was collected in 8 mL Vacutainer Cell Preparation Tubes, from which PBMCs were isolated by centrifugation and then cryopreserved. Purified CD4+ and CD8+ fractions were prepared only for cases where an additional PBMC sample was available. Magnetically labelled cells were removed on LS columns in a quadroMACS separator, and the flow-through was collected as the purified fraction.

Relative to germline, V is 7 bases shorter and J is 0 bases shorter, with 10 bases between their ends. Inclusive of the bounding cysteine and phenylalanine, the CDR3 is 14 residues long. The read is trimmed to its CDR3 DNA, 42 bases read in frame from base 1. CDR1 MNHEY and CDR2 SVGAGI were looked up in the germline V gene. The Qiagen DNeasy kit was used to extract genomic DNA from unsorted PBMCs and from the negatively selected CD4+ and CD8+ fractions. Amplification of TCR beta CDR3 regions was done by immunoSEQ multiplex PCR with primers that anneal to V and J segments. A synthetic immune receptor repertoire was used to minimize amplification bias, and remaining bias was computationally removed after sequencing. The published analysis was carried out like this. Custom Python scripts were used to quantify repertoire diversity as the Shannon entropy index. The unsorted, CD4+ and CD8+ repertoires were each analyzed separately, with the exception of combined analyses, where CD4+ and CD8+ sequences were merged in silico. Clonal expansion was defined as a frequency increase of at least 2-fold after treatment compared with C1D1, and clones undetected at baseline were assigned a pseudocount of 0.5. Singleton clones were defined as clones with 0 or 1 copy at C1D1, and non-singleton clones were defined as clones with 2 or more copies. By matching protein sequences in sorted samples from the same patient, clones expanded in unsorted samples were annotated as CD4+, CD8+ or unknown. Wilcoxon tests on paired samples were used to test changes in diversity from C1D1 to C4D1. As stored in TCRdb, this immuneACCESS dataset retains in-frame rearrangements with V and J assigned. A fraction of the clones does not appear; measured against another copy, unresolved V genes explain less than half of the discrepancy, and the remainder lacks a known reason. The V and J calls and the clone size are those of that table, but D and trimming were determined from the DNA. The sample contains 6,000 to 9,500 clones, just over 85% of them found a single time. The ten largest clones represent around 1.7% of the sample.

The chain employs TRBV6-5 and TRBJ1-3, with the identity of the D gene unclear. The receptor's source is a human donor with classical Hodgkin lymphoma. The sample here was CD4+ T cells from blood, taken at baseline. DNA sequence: TGTGCCAGCAAGGAGACGTACTCTGGAAACACCATATATTTT. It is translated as CASKETYSGNTIYF.